This entry is about one T cell receptor beta chain. The antigen is unknown. The sample is drawn from a study of long-term antiretroviral therapy in people with HIV. For each donor, at least one pre-ART and at least two post-ART PBMC samples were available. Ahead of DNA extraction, samples held 1-10 million cryopreserved PBMC each. Trimming took 5 bases from V and 5 from J, leaving 14 bases between them. Germline V gives CDR1 SGHRS, CDR2 YFSETQ. The CDR3 extends over 14 amino acids. Sequencing relied on immunoSEQ assay v3.0, run at survey level. TCRdb's table, derived via immunoSEQ multiplex PCR, lists solely in-frame clones and lacks some. The sample records about 21,000 clones, around 90% being singletons. Study-wide findings and caveats: Patients on ART gained diversity, which nonetheless stayed below transplant donor controls. Clones that expanded before ART (that is, prior to treatment) dominated the repertoire at all time points.

This receptor was identified in a man in his sixties with HIV. This chain uses TRBV5-1 with TRBJ2-1; D is possibly TRBD2 (5 bases). Sequencing was performed on unsorted PBMCs, taken 2.3 years after starting antiretroviral therapy. The CDR3 bases are TGCGCCAGCAGGTTTGTCGGGGTTGACAATGAGCAGTTCTTC. Its translation: CASRFVGVDNEQFF.